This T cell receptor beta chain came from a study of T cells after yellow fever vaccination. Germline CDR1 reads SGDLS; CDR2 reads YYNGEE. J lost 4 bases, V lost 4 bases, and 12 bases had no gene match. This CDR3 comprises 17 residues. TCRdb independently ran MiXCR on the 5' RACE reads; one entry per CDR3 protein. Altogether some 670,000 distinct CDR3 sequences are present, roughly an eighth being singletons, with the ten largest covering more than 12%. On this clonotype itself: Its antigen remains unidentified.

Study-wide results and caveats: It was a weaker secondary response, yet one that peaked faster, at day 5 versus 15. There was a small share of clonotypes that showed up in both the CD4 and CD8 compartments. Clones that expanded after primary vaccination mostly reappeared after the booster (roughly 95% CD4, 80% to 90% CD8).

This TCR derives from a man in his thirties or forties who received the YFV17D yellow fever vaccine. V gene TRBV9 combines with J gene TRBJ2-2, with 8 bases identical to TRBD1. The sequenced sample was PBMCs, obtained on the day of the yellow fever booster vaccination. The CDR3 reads CASSNSPQGAGTGELFF. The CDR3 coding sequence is TGTGCCAGCAGCAACTCCCCGCAGGGGGCGGGCACCGGGGAGCTGTTTTTT.